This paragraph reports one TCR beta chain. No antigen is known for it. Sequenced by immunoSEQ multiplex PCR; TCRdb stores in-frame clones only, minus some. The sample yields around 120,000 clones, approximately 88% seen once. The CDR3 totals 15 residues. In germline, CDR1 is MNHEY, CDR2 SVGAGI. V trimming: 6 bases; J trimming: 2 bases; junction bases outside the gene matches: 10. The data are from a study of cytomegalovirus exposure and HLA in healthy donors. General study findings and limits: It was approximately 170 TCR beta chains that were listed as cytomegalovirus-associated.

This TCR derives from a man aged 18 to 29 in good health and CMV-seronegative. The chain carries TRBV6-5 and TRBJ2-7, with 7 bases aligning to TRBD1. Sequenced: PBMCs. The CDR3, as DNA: TGTGCCAGCAGACCCGACAGGGAAGTCACCTACGAGCAGTACTTC. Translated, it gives CASRPDREVTYEQYF.